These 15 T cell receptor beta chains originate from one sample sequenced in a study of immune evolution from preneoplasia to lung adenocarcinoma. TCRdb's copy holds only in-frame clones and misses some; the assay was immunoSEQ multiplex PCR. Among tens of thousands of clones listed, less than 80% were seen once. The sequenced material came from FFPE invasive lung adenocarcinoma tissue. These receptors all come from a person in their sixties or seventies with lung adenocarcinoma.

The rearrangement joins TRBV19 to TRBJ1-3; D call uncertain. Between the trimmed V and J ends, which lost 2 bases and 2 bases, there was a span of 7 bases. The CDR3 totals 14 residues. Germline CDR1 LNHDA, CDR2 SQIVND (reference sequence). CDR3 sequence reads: CASSIRPTGNTIYF. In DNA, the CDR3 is TGTGCCAGTAGTATAAGGCCGACTGGAAACACCATATATTTT.

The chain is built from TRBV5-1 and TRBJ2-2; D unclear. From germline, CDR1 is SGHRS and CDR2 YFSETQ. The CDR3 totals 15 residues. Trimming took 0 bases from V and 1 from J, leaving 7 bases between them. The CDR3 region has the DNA TGCGCCAGCAGCTTGGCCGGAGAGAACACCGGGGAGCTGTTTTTT. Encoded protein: CASSLAGENTGELFF.

This CDR3 reads CASSEGQPNQPQHF. CDR3 coding DNA: TGTGCCAGCTCAGAGGGACAACCAAATCAGCCCCAGCATTTT. The V and J genes are TRBV18 and TRBJ1-5; possible D gene TRBD1, 6 bases. With 5 bases removed from V and 4 bases from J, the gap between germline ends came to 12 bases. This CDR3 region has 14 residues. From germline, CDR1 is KGHSH and CDR2 LQKENI.

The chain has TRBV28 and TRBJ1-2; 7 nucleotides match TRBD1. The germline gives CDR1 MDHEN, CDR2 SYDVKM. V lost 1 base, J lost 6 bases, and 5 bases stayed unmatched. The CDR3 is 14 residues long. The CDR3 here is CASSLFDRAHGYTF. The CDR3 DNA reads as TGTGCCAGCAGTTTATTCGACAGGGCTCATGGCTACACCTTC.

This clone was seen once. DNA of the CDR3: TGTGCCAGCAGCCAACTAGCGGGAGCCTACGAGCAGTACTTC. Protein product: CASSQLAGAYEQYF. The rearrangement uses TRBV5-4 and TRBJ2-7; 11 bases agree with TRBD2. V was pared by 4 bases and J by 2 bases, with 2 bases of the junction left unmatched. The germline V gene has CDR1 SGHNT and CDR2 YYREEE (reference sequence). The CDR3 runs 14 residues. Drawing the rest from reference TRBV5-4 and TRBJ2-7, the complete variable domain is ETGVTQSPTHLIKTRGQQVTLRCSSQSGHNTVSWYQQALGQGPQFIFQYYREEENGRGNFPPRFSGLQFPNYSSELNVNALELDDSALYLCASSQLAGAYEQYFGPGTRLTVT.

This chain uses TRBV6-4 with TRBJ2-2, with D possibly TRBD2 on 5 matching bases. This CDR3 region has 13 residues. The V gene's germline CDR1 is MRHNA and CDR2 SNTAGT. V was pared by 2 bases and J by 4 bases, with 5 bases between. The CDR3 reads CASSDGSTGELFF. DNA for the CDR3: TGTGCCAGCAGTGACGGGAGCACCGGGGAGCTGTTTTTT.

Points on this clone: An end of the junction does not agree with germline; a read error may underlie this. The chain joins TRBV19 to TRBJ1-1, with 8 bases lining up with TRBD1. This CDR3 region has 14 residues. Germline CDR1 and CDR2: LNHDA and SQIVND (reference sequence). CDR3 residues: CASSAGQGYTETFF. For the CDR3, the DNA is TGTGCCAGTAGTGCAGGACAGGGCTATACTGAAACTTTCTTT.

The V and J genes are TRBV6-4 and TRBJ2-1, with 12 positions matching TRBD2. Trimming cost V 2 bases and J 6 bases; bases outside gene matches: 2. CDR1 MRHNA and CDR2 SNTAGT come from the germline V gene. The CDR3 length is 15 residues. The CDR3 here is CASSDETSGSNEQFF. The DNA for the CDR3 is TGTGCCAGCAGTGACGAGACTAGCGGGAGCAATGAGCAGTTCTTC.

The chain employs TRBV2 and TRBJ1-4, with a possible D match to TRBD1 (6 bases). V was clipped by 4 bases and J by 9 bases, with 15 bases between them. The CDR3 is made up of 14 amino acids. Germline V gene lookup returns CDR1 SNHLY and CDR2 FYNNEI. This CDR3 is CASSATGNWKKLFF. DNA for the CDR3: TGTGCCAGCAGTGCCACAGGGAATTGGAAAAAACTGTTTTTT.

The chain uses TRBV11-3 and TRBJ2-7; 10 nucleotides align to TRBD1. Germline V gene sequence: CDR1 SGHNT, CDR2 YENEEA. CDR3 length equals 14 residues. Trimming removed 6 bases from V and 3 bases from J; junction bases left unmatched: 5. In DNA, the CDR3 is TGTGCCAGCAGGACGGGACAGGGGATCTACGAGCAGTACTTC. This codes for CASRTGQGIYEQYF.

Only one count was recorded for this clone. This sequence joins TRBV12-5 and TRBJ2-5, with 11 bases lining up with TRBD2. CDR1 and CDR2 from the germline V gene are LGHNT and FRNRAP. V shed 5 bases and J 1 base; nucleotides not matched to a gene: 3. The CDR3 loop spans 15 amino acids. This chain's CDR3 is CASGPGTSGQETQYF. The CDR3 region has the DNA TGTGCTAGTGGTCCCGGGACTAGCGGCCAAGAGACCCAGTACTTC.

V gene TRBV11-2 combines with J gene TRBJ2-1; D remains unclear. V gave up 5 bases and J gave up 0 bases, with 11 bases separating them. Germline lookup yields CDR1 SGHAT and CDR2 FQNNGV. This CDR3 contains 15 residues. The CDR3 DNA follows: TGTGCCAGCAGCCAAGCATTGAGCTCCTACAATGAGCAGTTCTTC. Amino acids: CASSQALSSYNEQFF.

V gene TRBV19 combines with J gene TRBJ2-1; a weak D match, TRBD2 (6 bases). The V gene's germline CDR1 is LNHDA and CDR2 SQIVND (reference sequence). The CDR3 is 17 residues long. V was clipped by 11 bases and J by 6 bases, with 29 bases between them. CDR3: CASTVYSVGRASNEQFF. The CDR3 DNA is TGTGCCTCTACGGTATATTCTGTCGGGAGAGCTTCCAATGAGCAGTTCTTC. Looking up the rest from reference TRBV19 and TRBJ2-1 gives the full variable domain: DGGITQSPKYLFRKEGQNVTLSCEQNLNHDAMYWYRQDPGQGLRLIYYSQIVNDFQKGDIAEGYSVSREKKESFPLTVTSAQKNPTAFYLCASTVYSVGRASNEQFFGPGTRLTVL.

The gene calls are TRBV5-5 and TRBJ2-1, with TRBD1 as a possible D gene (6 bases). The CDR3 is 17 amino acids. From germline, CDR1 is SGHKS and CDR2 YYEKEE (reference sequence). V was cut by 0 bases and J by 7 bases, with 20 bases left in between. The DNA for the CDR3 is TGTGCCAGCAGCTTGGATGCAGACAGGTGGGCTTGGAATGAGCAGTTCTTC. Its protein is CASSLDADRWAWNEQFF.

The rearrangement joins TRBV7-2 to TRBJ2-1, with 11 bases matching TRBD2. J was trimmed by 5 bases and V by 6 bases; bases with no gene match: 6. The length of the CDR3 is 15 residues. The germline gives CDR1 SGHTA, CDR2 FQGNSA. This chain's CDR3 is CASSLTSGSNNEQFF. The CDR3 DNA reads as TGTGCCAGCAGTCTAACTAGCGGGAGCAACAATGAGCAGTTCTTC.